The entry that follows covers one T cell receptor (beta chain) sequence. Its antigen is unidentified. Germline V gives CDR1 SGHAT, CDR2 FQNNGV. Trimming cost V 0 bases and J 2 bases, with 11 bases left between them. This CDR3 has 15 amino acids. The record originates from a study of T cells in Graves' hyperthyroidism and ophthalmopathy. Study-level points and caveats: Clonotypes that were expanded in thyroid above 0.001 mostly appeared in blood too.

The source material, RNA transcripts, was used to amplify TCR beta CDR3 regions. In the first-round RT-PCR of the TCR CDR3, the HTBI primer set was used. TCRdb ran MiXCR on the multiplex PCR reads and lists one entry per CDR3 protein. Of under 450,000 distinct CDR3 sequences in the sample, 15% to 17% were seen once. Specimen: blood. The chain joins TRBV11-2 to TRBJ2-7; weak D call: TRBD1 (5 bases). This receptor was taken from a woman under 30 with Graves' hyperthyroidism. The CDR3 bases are TGTGCCAGCAGCTTAGATAGGCACAGGACCTACGAGCAGTACTTC. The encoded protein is CASSLDRHRTYEQYF. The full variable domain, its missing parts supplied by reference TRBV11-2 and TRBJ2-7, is EAGVAQSPRYKIIEKRQSVAFWCNPISGHATLYWYQQILGQGPKLLIQFQNNGVVDDSQLPKDRFSAERLKGVDSTLKIQPAKLEDSAVYLCASSLDRHRTYEQYFGPGTRLTVT.